What follows is one T cell receptor (beta chain) and its context. As yet, its antigen is unknown. This specimen comes from a study of cytomegalovirus exposure and HLA in healthy donors. Study-level information: The platform used for the roughly 130 validation repertoires matched that of the approximately 640 first-cohort repertoires, a later analysis reported. Study results and caveats: Cytomegalovirus status was reportedly diagnosed by the classifier with high sensitivity and specificity. The authors listed 164 TCR beta chains as cytomegalovirus-associated.

V shed 0 bases and J shed 0 bases, with 8 bases lying between them. The CDR3 spans 15 residues. Germline assignment: CDR1 LNHNV and CDR2 YYDKDF (reference sequence). The assay was immunoSEQ multiplex PCR, and TCRdb's table has in-frame clones only and misses some. This sample carries 100,000 to 150,000 clones, approximately 89% of them seen once, and the ten largest clones take approximately 3.3%. The approximately 120-subject validation cohort, separate from the 666-subject first cohort, included the donors. The TCR sequence derives from a man aged 25 to 40 in good health and CMV-seronegative. V and J are TRBV15 and TRBJ1-1; TRBD1 might be the D (5 bases). The sequencing input was PBMCs. The CDR3 loop is CATSRDRVMNTEAFF. The CDR3 nucleotides read TGTGCCACCAGCAGAGACAGGGTCATGAACACTGAAGCTTTCTTT.